This T cell receptor (beta chain) originates from a study of Ad26.COV2.S vaccination and SARS-CoV-2 variants (dated by TCRdb to the early 2020s). Describing the broader study: Donors in the vaccine arm were drawn from COV1001, a phase I-IIa trial of Ad26.COV2.S in healthy adults that was multicentre, randomized, double-blind and placebo-controlled. Ad26.COV2.S was given intramuscularly at 5x10^10 or 1x10^11 viral particles, as a single shot or as two shots 56 days apart. TCRbeta repertoire sequencing was used to assess the specificity and breadth of SARS-CoV-2-reactive T cell receptors after Ad26.COV2.S vaccination. The TCR-sequenced set comprised around 32 samples: roughly 19 Ad26.COV2.S vaccine recipients, 5 placebo recipients and 8 SARS-CoV-2 convalescent individuals. Participants in the trial were split at random into five groups of five each, receiving low-dose or high-dose Ad26.COV2.S once or twice, or else placebo on both occasions. Blinding of investigators to trial group allocation was maintained during experiments and outcome assessment.

In the paper's terms, the treatment or condition label means: about 20 received Ad26.COV2.S at low or high dose, single or two shots; five or six received placebo; per-sample allocation not given. Repertoires of vaccine and placebo recipients were sequenced from samples taken on day 63 after the first injection. Between 29 July and 7 August 2020, Cohort 1b enrolled some 25 adults aged 18-55 years at one site in Boston, USA. Ad26.COV2.S was a replication-incompetent adenovirus type 26 vector that expressed a prefusion-stabilized SARS-CoV-2 spike protein derived from the original Wuhan strain. The trim is 0 bases for V and 2 bases for J, with a gap of 10 bases between the germline ends. Taken from cysteine to phenylalanine, the CDR3 has 16 residues. Of all the DNA, just the CDR3 is kept, 48 bases in frame from base 1. CDR1 and CDR2 are read off the germline V gene as SGHDN and FVKESK. Findings and caveats that apply to the study as a whole: Comparable non-spike TCR breadth was observed between vaccine and placebo recipients, consistent with only spike being contained in the vaccine. Comparing responses between vaccine doses or regimens was not something the study was powered to do. The authors noted that the TCR breadth and depth analyses may have underestimated total T cell responses. Higher spike-specific TCR breadth was observed in Ad26.COV2.S recipients than in placebo recipients (P = 0.0014). After vaccination, substantial breadth of spike-specific CD8+ and CD4+ T cell responses was reported.

The immunoSEQ Assay was the method used to sequence TCRbeta CDR3 regions. After extraction, genomic DNA underwent amplification by bias-controlled multiplex PCR, followed by high-throughput sequencing. Regarding the original processing steps: To quantify the absolute abundance of every unique TCRbeta CDR3 region, sequences were collapsed and filtered. Usable DNA was measured by amplifying reference genes present in all nucleated cells, and TCRbeta template counts were normalized to that usable DNA to estimate T cell fraction. Repertoire TCRs were annotated as SARS-CoV-2-specific when V gene, CDR3 amino acid sequence and J gene were exactly matched to a known reactive TCR set. The reference SARS-CoV-2 TCR set was obtained from MIRA and was filtered for enrichment in COVID-19-positive ImmuneCODE repertoires, whereby public or cross-reactive TCRs were removed. Using the MIRA antigens, annotated TCRs were further analysed by specific ORF or by position within an ORF. Breadth was defined as the number of annotated unique rearrangements divided by the total number of unique productive rearrangements, and depth was defined as the summed frequency of the annotated unique rearrangements. Group comparisons of TCR breadth used two-sided Wilcoxon rank-sum tests. TCRdb took over this immuneACCESS table, retaining in-frame rearrangements with V and J assigned. Such tables are incomplete; in checked studies, under half of the missing clones stem from an unresolved V gene, and the remainder is unexplained. From that table come the V and J calls and clone size; the DNA was used to work out D and trimming. The sample data list more than 300,000 clones, and roughly 90% of these were observed just once. Approximately 5% of the sample comes from the top ten.

Of note for this clone: Its antigen specificity is not known. No clone much larger than this one lies a single base away; base qualities are absent.

The sequences come from peripheral blood, collected in a trial of Ad26.COV2.S vaccine versus placebo. This clonotype originated in a person aged 18-65 years who received the Ad26.COV2.S COVID-19 vaccine or a placebo. The receptor chain draws on TRBV14 and TRBJ1-4, with a tentative D gene TRBD1 over 6 matching bases. CDR3 reads: CASSQDWQGTNEKLFF. Read as DNA, the sequence is TGTGCCAGCAGCCAAGATTGGCAGGGGACTAATGAAAAACTGTTTTTT. The CDR3, completed at both ends by the reference TRBV14 and TRBJ1-4 genes, gives the full variable domain EAGVTQFPSHSVIEKGQTVTLRCDPISGHDNLYWYRRVMGKEIKFLLHFVKESKQDESGMPNNRFLAERTGGTYSTLKVQPAELEDSGVYFCASSQDWQGTNEKLFFGSGTQLSVL.